This T cell receptor (beta chain) comes out of a study of Graves' ophthalmopathy and Graves' hyperthyroidism. Per germline, CDR1 MNHEY and CDR2 SMNVEV (reference sequence). CDR3 length equals 14 residues. Trimming removed 6 bases from V and 2 bases from J; junction bases left unmatched: 5. Other autoimmune disease, uncontrolled infection, pregnancy and lactation led to exclusion. As diagnostic evidence, clinical symptoms, serum thyroxine, TRAb, thyroid ultrasound and orbital computed tomography were relied upon. The PBMCs were taken from about 9.7 ml of fresh peripheral blood. This clonotype was observed at least ten times. Its specificity is not known. TCR beta CDR3 amplification used RNA transcripts. Amplification began with first-round RT-PCR using HTBI primers, then second-round multiplex PCR was performed. TCRdb redid the calling of the multiplex PCR reads with MiXCR, one entry per CDR3 protein. The data show approximately 500,000 distinct CDR3 sequences, roughly an eighth seen once.

General study results and limits: The model forecast ophthalmopathy progression, reaching 60% to 71% sensitivity and approximately 79% specificity.

The sequence was collected from a young woman with Graves' ophthalmopathy. Sequencing was performed on blood. This sequence joins TRBV27 and TRBJ1-1, with TRBD1 identical over 8 bases. In DNA form, the CDR3 reads TGTGCCAGCAGGGCGGGACAGGCTAACACTGAAGCTTTCTTT. Encoded protein: CASRAGQANTEAFF.